Sequencing of this T cell receptor beta chain was carried out in a study of TIL therapy for anti-PD-1-resistant metastatic lung cancer. Overall study: Tumors carried a median about 1.5 non-synonymous mutations per megabase.

The libraries were made with immunoSEQ v3. Assay used: immunoSEQ multiplex PCR; TCRdb lists only in-frame clones, some missing. The sample includes more than 9,500 clones, 58% of them seen just once. Time point meaning: pre-treatment sample, taken before nivolumab and TIL therapy. Most excised metastases sampled were pleural nodules or supraclavicular lymph nodes. The source was tumor tissue, collected at baseline. This clonotype originated in a person aged 25 to 85 with non-small cell lung cancer.

The CDR3 nucleotides are TGTGCCTGGCAGAGGACAGGAACAAACACCGGGGAGCTGTTTTTT. Translation: CAWQRTGTNTGELFF. This chain joins TRBV30 and TRBJ2-2, with TRBD1 identical over 7 bases. J lost 2 bases, V lost 5 bases, and 8 bases had no gene match. Per the germline V gene, CDR1 is GTSNPN and CDR2 is SVGIG (reference sequence). The length of the CDR3 is 15 residues.